This paragraph covers one T cell receptor (beta chain) sequence. Its antigen is undetermined. This sample is drawn from a study of cytomegalovirus exposure and HLA in healthy donors. Study observations and caveats: CMV antigen specificity was confirmed in vitro for three CMV-associated chains. When analyzed later, a missense DCLRE1C variant was found to be linked to TCR beta V- and J-gene trimming. High sensitivity and specificity were reportedly achieved when the classifier diagnosed cytomegalovirus status. The study flagged around 160 TCR beta chains as cytomegalovirus-associated.

Primers: 60 Vbeta forward and 13 Jbeta reverse. Some clones are missing from TCRdb's copy, which holds only in-frame ones; the method was immunoSEQ multiplex PCR. The table shows roughly 55,000 clones, with about three quarters occurring only once. V shed 3 bases and J 5 bases; nucleotides not matched to a gene: 11. CDR1 and CDR2 (germline): ENHRY, SYGVKD. CDR3 length equals 16 residues. The specimen was PBMCs. This TCR came from a female donor in good health and CMV-seronegative. The J gene is TRBJ2-5, the V gene TRBV10-3; 8 nucleotides match TRBD2. The CDR3 DNA sequence: TGTGCCATCAGTGAAGGCAGCGGGAGAGGAAGGGAGACCCAGTACTTC. It is translated as CAISEGSGRGRETQYF.